This T cell receptor beta chain was obtained from a study of blood T cells in healthy people across ages. General study findings and limits: Observed TCR beta diversity per million T cells went down as age went up. This fall followed a roughly linear course with age. Lack of knowledge of donor CMV status possibly confounded expanded clonotype changes. Long-lived donors had more naive CD4+ cells and higher diversity than aged donors.

The germline V gene encodes CDR1 DFQATT and CDR2 SNEGSKA (reference sequence). V lost 3 bases, J lost 8 bases, and 6 bases stayed unmatched. This CDR3 comprises 13 residues. The authors ran a second PCR of 7 to 11 cycles using a sample-barcoded 5' primer and a J-beta primer mix. Via MiXCR, TCRdb re-called the 5' RACE reads, giving one row per CDR3 protein. The table lists about 630,000 distinct CDR3 sequences, roughly 21% of them singletons. Comments on this clonotype: The antigen remains undetermined.

The material sequenced was blood. The chain is built from TRBV20-1 and TRBJ2-1; the match to TRBD2 covers 8 bases. This receptor was taken from a man aged 65 to 79 in good health. The CDR3 DNA sequence: TGCAGTGCTAGGGGGACTAGGGTCCATGAGCAGTTCTTC. Translation: CSARGTRVHEQFF.